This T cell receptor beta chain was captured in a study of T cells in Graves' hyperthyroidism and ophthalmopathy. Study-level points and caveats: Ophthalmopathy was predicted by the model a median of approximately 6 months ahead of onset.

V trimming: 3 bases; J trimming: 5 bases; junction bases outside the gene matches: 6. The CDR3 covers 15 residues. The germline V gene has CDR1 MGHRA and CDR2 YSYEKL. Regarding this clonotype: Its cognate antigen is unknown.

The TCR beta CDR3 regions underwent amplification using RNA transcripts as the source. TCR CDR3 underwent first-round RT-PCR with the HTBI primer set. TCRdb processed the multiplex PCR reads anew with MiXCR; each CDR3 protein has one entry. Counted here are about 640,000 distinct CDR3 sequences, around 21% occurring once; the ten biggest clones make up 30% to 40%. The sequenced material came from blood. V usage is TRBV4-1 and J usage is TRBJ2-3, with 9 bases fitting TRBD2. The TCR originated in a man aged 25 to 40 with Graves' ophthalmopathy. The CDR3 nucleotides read TGCGCCAGCAGCCAGGGACTAGCAAGGGGAGATACGCAGTATTTT. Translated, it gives CASSQGLARGDTQYF.